This T cell receptor (beta chain) was retrieved from a study of shared clonotypes between healthy human individuals. Adult donors, all healthy and HIV-negative, had no recent acute infections or vaccinations. Whole-study findings and limits: Compared with memory subsets, naive subsets generally had larger estimated richness. Sequencing depth was expected to influence donor clonotype sharing.

Method: immunoSEQ multiplex PCR; TCRdb's copy keeps in-frame clones and lacks some. Here the sample spans about 1.5 million clones, 98% being singletons. Points on this clone: The target antigen is unknown.

Germline V CDR1 and CDR2: SQVTM, ANQGSEA. The CDR3 is 12 amino acids. Trimming left V 7 bases short and J 5 bases short, with 14 bases between. What was sequenced was naive CD4+ T cells sorted from blood. The subset is: CD45RA+ positively selected. This chain uses TRBV29-1 with TRBJ2-5, with D maybe TRBD2 (5 bases). This clonotype was obtained from a man aged 30-40 years in good health. CDR3 region: CSDSRGSETQYF. Here the CDR3 DNA reads TGCAGCGATTCTAGAGGGAGCGAGACCCAGTACTTC.